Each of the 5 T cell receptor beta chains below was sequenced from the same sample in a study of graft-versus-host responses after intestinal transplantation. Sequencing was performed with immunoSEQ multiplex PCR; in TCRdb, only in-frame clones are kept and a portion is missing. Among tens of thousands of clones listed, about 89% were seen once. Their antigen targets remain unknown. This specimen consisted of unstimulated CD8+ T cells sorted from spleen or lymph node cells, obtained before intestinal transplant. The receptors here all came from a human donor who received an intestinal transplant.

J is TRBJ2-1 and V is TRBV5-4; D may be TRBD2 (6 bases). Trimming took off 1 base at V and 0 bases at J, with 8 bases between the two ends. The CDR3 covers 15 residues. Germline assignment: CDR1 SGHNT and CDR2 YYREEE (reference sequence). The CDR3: CASSLREYSYNEQFF. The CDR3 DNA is TGTGCCAGCAGCTTGCGGGAGTACTCCTACAATGAGCAGTTCTTC.

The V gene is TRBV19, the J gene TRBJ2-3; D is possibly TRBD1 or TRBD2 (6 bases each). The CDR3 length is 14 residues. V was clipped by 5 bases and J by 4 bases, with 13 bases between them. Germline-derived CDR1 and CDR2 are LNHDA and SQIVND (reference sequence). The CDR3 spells CASSGLRGPDTQYF. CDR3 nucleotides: TGTGCCAGTAGTGGCCTCCGGGGGCCAGATACGCAGTATTTT.

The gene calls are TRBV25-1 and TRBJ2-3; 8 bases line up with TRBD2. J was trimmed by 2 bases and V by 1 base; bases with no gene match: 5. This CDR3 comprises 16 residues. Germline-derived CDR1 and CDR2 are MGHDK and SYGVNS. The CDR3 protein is CASSELGGLDTDTQYF. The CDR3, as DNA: TGTGCCAGCAGTGAATTGGGGGGACTAGACACAGATACGCAGTATTTT.

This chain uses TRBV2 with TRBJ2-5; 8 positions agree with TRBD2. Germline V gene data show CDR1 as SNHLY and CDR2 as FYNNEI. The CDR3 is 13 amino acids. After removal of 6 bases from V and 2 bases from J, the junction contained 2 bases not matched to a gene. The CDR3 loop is CASRLAGQETQYF. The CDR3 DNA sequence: TGTGCCAGCAGATTAGCGGGGCAAGAGACCCAGTACTTC.

The DNA of the CDR3 is TGTGCCAGCAGCTTAGGAGAGGGGTACGAGCAGTACTTC. It specifies CASSLGEGYEQYF. The rearrangement joins TRBV13 to TRBJ2-7; the D call may be TRBD1 or TRBD2 (5 bases each). Per germline, CDR1 PRHDT and CDR2 FYEKMQ (reference sequence). The germline V and J ends were trimmed by 0 bases and 4 bases, with 7 bases remaining between them. The CDR3 has 13 residues.